The clone carrying this T cell receptor beta chain has only one observation. As yet, its antigen is unknown. The data are from a study of OX40 agonist ivuxolimab in advanced cancers. Background on the study: Patients in dose escalation had liver, melanoma, kidney or head and neck cancers. Mean age approximately 59 years, range 23 to 79; just over 80% male.

Regarding the study as a whole: The study observed clonal expansion of CD4+ and CD8+ blood T cells by week 6 at 0.1 to 3.0 mg/kg.

The protocol was immunoSEQ multiplex PCR, while the TCRdb copy is restricted to in-frame clones and leaves out a portion. The profile shows 30,000 or so clones, about nine tenths of them singletons. The CDR3 has 16 residues. CDR1 MNHEY and CDR2 SVGAGI come from the germline V gene. V was pared by 0 bases and J by 3 bases, with 5 bases of the junction left unmatched. This sequence originates from an adult with an advanced solid tumor such as melanoma, head and neck, liver or kidney cancer. Material: CD4+ or CD8+ T cells sorted from blood, obtained in a trial of the OX40 agonist ivuxolimab. The chain employs TRBV6-5 and TRBJ1-3; 7 bases are shared with TRBD1. The CDR3, as DNA: TGTGCCAGCAGTTACTCGAGACAGGGCGGTGGAAACACCATATATTTT. Amino acid sequence: CASSYSRQGGGNTIYF.